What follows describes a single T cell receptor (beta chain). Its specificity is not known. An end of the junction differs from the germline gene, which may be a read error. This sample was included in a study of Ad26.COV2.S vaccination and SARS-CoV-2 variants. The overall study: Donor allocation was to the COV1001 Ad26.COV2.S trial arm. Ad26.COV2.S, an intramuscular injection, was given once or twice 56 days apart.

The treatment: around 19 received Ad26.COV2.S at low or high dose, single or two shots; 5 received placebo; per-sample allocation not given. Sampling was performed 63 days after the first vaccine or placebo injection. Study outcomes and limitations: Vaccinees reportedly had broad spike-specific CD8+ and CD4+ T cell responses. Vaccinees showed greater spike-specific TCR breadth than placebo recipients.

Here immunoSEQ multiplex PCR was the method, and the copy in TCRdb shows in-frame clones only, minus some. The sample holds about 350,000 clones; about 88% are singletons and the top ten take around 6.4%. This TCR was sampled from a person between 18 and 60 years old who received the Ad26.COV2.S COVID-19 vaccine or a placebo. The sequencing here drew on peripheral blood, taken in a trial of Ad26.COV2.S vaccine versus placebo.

CDR3 sequence reads: CATSLLAGTAKAKF. For the CDR3, the DNA is TGTGCCACCAGCCTCCTCGCAGGGACAGCCAAAGCCAAATTT. The chain employs TRBV15 and TRBJ1-1; 7 positions agree with TRBD1. Per germline, CDR1 LNHNV and CDR2 YYDKDF (reference sequence). CDR3 size: 14 residues.